Below, 28 T cell receptor beta chains from the same sample are listed, as sequenced in a study of blood T cell repertoires in COVID-19. Profiled with immunoSEQ multiplex PCR; TCRdb holds only in-frame clones, not every one. This sample has 350,000 or so clones; 88% occur once, and the top ten carry approximately 1.6%. Sequencing was carried out using peripheral blood. The receptors originated from a young woman with COVID-19, enrolled during active disease.

The V and J genes are TRBV9 and TRBJ2-1, with 9 bases identical to TRBD2. The CDR3 contains 13 residues. Trimming took 0 bases from V and 13 from J; bases not matched to a gene: 5. Germline-derived CDR1 and CDR2 are SGDLS and YYNGEE. The CDR3 region has the DNA TGTGCCAGCAGCGTAGAGCTAGCGGGGACTCAGTTCTTC. It codes for CASSVELAGTQFF.

The chain carries TRBV2 and TRBJ2-7; no clear D gene. This CDR3 region has 12 residues. The ends were cut back, 3 bases at V and 5 bases at J, with 8 bases in the middle. Germline V gives CDR1 SNHLY, CDR2 FYNNEI. The CDR3 DNA follows: TGTGCCAGCAGTGAGGAGAAGGACGAGCAGTACTTC. This gives the protein CASSEEKDEQYF.

This rearrangement joins TRBV27 to TRBJ2-7, with D unresolved. Trimming removed 3 bases from V and 5 bases from J, with 17 bases in between. Germline-derived CDR1 and CDR2 are MNHEY and SMNVEV (reference sequence). CDR3 length: 15 amino acids. Here the CDR3 reads CASSFMPMLRDEQYF. DNA of the CDR3: TGTGCCAGCAGTTTTATGCCAATGCTCCGGGACGAGCAGTACTTC.

This clone was detected only once. J is TRBJ2-1 and V is TRBV2; possible D gene TRBD1, 6 bases. The CDR3 has 13 residues. Germline V gives CDR1 SNHLY, CDR2 FYNNEI. V shed 8 bases and J shed 8 bases, with 16 bases lying between them. In DNA form, the CDR3 reads TGTGCCAGCCTTCGACAGGTTATCGATGAGCAGTTCTTC. This sequence encodes CASLRQVIDEQFF.

This clone was recorded only once. One junction end does not reproduce the germline sequence, and a read error may be involved. The chain combines TRBV7-6 with TRBJ2-5; 8 bases agree with TRBD2. CDR3 length: 15 amino acids. Per germline, CDR1 SGHVS and CDR2 FNYEAQ. The CDR3 region is CASSPSGLAPGVGHF. The DNA of the CDR3 is TGTGCCAGCAGCCCCTCCGGACTAGCCCCTGGGGTGGGGCACTTC.

The chain uses TRBV7-9 and TRBJ2-4; D perhaps matches TRBD1 (7 bases). Trimming took 1 base from V and 6 from J, leaving 16 bases between them. CDR3 length: 16 residues. Germline V gene sequence: CDR1 SEHNR, CDR2 FQNEAQ (reference sequence). In DNA, the CDR3 is TGTGCCAGCAGCTTAGATCGCGGGGACAGCTTAAACATTCAGTACTTC. It is translated as CASSLDRGDSLNIQYF.

This rearrangement joins TRBV13 to TRBJ1-1, with 10 bases lining up with TRBD1. The germline gives CDR1 PRHDT, CDR2 FYEKMQ (reference sequence). This CDR3 spans 15 amino acids. The junction had 8 bases not matched to a gene; V was cut back by 9 bases and J by 1 base. CDR3 loop: CASTGTGDPNTEAFF. For the CDR3, the DNA is TGTGCCAGTACCGGGACAGGGGACCCGAACACTGAAGCTTTCTTT.

The gene calls are TRBV19 and TRBJ1-1, with a weak D call TRBD1 (6 bases). Germline V gives CDR1 LNHDA, CDR2 SQIVND (reference sequence). Trimming removed 7 bases at V and 0 bases at J, with 9 bases between. This CDR3 has 13 residues. CDR3 nucleotide sequence: TGTGCCAGTAAGGACAGTCTGAACACTGAAGCTTTCTTT. The encoded protein is CASKDSLNTEAFF.

The table lists this clone with a few counts. One junction end does not reproduce the germline sequence, and a read error may be involved. The chain employs TRBV29-1 and TRBJ1-2, with 8 bases matching TRBD1. This CDR3 is built from 12 residues. Germline V gene sequence: CDR1 SQVTM, CDR2 ANQGSEA. The CDR3 here is CSARTGPLVLWF. As DNA, the CDR3 is TGCAGCGCTCGGACAGGGCCGTTGGTTTTATGGTTC.

V gene TRBV30 combines with J gene TRBJ1-6, with 11 bases identical to TRBD1. Looked up from germline, CDR1 is GTSNPN and CDR2 is SVGIG (reference sequence). V dropped 2 bases and J dropped 3; count of bases not matched to a gene: 3. This CDR3 spans 16 amino acids. CDR3 region: CAWSLDRGLYNSPLHF. CDR3 coding DNA: TGTGCCTGGAGTTTGGACAGGGGGCTCTATAATTCACCCCTCCACTTT. Filled out from reference TRBV30 and TRBJ1-6, the complete variable domain reads SQTIHQWPATLVQPVGSPLSLECTVEGTSNPNLYWYRQAAGRGLQLLFYSVGIGQISSEVPQNLSASRPQDRQFILSSKKLLLSDSGFYLCAWSLDRGLYNSPLHFGNGTRLTVT.

The chain combines TRBV18 with TRBJ2-2, with TRBD1 matching over 9 bases. Losses at the gene ends were 6 bases for V and 6 bases for J; bases not matched to a gene: 8. CDR3 length equals 15 residues. Germline CDR1 and CDR2: KGHSH and LQKENI. CDR3 in amino acids: CASSWTGDKAGELFF. CDR3 nucleotide sequence: TGTGCCAGCTCCTGGACAGGGGATAAGGCCGGGGAGCTGTTTTTT.

This chain connects TRBV6-2 or TRBV6-3 to TRBJ2-3; no clear D. CDR1 and CDR2 from the germline V gene are MNHEY and SVGEGT. Trimming cost V 2 bases and J 2 bases, with 8 bases left between them. The CDR3 is 14 amino acids. The CDR3 loop is CASSYVEPTDTQYF. DNA of the CDR3: TGTGCCAGCAGTTACGTAGAGCCCACAGATACGCAGTATTTT.

V gene TRBV7-6 combines with J gene TRBJ2-2; a weak D match, TRBD1 (6 bases). V was clipped by 3 bases and J by 5 bases, with 13 bases between them. The length of the CDR3 is 15 residues. CDR1 is SGHVS and CDR2 is FNYEAQ in the germline V gene. The CDR3, as DNA: TGTGCCAGCAGCTTCCCAGGGGATTTAACCGGGGAGCTGTTTTTT. This gives the protein CASSFPGDLTGELFF. Complete variable domain (other parts from reference TRBV7-6 and TRBJ2-2): GAGVSQSPRYKVTKRGQDVALRCDPISGHVSLYWYRQALGQGPEFLTYFNYEAQQDKSGLPNDRFSAERPEGSISTLTIQRTEQRDSAMYRCASSFPGDLTGELFFGEGSRLTVL.

V and J are TRBV10-3 and TRBJ1-6, with 10 positions matching TRBD1. The CDR3 loop spans 13 amino acids. Per the germline V gene, CDR1 is ENHRY and CDR2 is SYGVKD. The ends lost 6 bases at V and 9 bases at J; junction bases unmatched: 2. As DNA, the CDR3 is TGTGCCATCAGGACAGGGGGCTCTTCACCCCTCCACTTT. Translating gives CAIRTGGSSPLHF.

The V call is TRBV4-1, the J call TRBJ2-4; TRBD1 agrees at 11 bases. The J segment lost 5 bases and the V segment lost 2 bases, leaving 11 bases of the junction unmatched. CDR1 and CDR2 from the germline V gene are MGHRA and YSYEKL. The CDR3 totals 18 residues. CDR3 sequence (DNA): TGCGCCAGCAGCCAAATCGGGACAGGGGGATCTCAACAAAACATTCAGTACTTC. Its protein is CASSQIGTGGSQQNIQYF.

CDR3 bases: TGCAGTGCTAGTTCGGAGACCCAGTACTTC. Its translation is CSASSETQYF. The chain joins TRBV20-1 to TRBJ2-5; no clear D. Trimming pared 3 bases from V and 5 bases from J, leaving 4 bases between. The V gene's germline CDR1 is DFQATT and CDR2 SNEGSKA (reference sequence). The CDR3 is made up of 10 amino acids.

J is TRBJ1-2 and V is TRBV5-1; D is perhaps TRBD1 (5 bases). The CDR3 consists of 14 residues. Trimming removed 2 bases at V and 4 bases at J, with 12 bases between. CDR1 SGHRS and CDR2 YFSETQ come from the germline V gene. CDR3 in amino acids: CASSFGGWSYGYTF. In DNA, the CDR3 is TGCGCCAGCAGCTTCGGGGGATGGAGCTATGGCTACACCTTC.

V usage is TRBV6-6 and J usage is TRBJ1-1, with a tentative D call TRBD1 (6 bases). This CDR3 contains 14 residues. CDR1 is MNHNY, CDR2 SVGAGI, per germline (reference sequence). Deletions cut 0 bases from V and 4 bases from J, with 9 bases between. CDR3 DNA sequence: TGTGCCAGCAGTTACTCGTTAGGGGGCACTGAAGCTTTCTTT. Translation gives CASSYSLGGTEAFF.

This clone was seen a few times. V gene TRBV2 combines with J gene TRBJ1-4; the D is unclear. Germline assignment: CDR1 SNHLY and CDR2 FYNNEI. The CDR3 has 17 amino acids. Between the trimmed V and J ends, which lost 3 bases and 3 bases, there was a span of 17 bases. CDR3 loop: CASSDSGFATANEKLFF. CDR3 nucleotide sequence: TGTGCCAGCAGTGATTCGGGGTTTGCCACGGCTAATGAAAAACTGTTTTTT.

This chain uses TRBV6-5 with TRBJ2-7; no firm D call. Trimming pared 6 bases from V and 3 bases from J, leaving 12 bases between. This CDR3 is 13 amino acids long. Germline V gene lookup returns CDR1 MNHEY and CDR2 SVGAGI. CDR3 in DNA: TGTGCCAGCAGCCCAACAACGAACTACGAGCAGTACGTC. The encoded protein is CASSPTTNYEQYV.

The chain recombines TRBV4-1 with TRBJ1-1; D is unclear. CDR3 length: 14 amino acids. The V gene lost 1 base and the J gene lost 1 base, with 7 bases spanning the gap. In germline, CDR1 is MGHRA, CDR2 YSYEKL. For the CDR3, the DNA is TGCGCCAGCAGCCAAGTTGGCAAGAACACTGAAGCTTTCTTT. Translated, it gives CASSQVGKNTEAFF.

The chain links TRBV9 to TRBJ1-2; TRBD1 matches 8 bases. The CDR3 has 14 residues. CDR1 and CDR2 (germline): SGDLS, YYNGEE. Trimming cost V 4 bases and J 4 bases; bases outside gene matches: 6. CDR3 in DNA: TGTGCCAGCAGCCCACAGGGGGGCGGCTATGGCTACACCTTC. Protein: CASSPQGGGYGYTF.

The chain is built from TRBV7-8 and TRBJ2-7; TRBD1 matches at 7 bases. CDR1 is SGHVS and CDR2 is FQNEAQ in the germline V gene. The CDR3 contains 14 residues. V shed 0 bases and J 5 bases; nucleotides not matched to a gene: 4. DNA for the CDR3: TGTGCCAGCAGCTTAGCCCCTACAGGGGACGAGCAGTACTTC. Translated: CASSLAPTGDEQYF.

This clone has a single count. This rearrangement joins TRBV2 to TRBJ2-5; TRBD2 matches 10 bases. Trimming at V came to 7 bases and at J to 5 bases, leaving 10 bases not matched to a gene. Germline lookup yields CDR1 SNHLY and CDR2 FYNNEI. The CDR3 is 15 residues long. The CDR3 DNA is TGTGCCAGCATGGGGAGCGGGGGGGCACGTGAGACCCAGTACTTC. It specifies CASMGSGGARETQYF.

This clone appeared a few times. The chain is built from TRBV5-4 and TRBJ1-1; 10 bases align to TRBD1. The germline V gene has CDR1 SGHNT and CDR2 YYREEE (reference sequence). CDR3 length: 17 residues. Losses at the gene ends were 0 bases for V and 0 bases for J; bases not matched to a gene: 5. CDR3 protein: CASSLGDRGRVNTEAFF. CDR3 DNA sequence: TGTGCCAGCAGCTTGGGGGACAGGGGCCGGGTGAACACTGAAGCTTTCTTT.

The rearrangement uses TRBV2 and TRBJ2-3; 8 bases line up with TRBD2. Germline CDR1 and CDR2: SNHLY and FYNNEI. This CDR3 spans 16 amino acids. V was pared by 6 bases and J by 1 base, with 9 bases of the junction left unmatched. This chain's CDR3 is CASRGGAGVGTDTQYF. The CDR3 nucleotides read TGTGCCAGCAGGGGTGGAGCGGGGGTTGGCACAGATACGCAGTATTTT.

The gene calls are TRBV11-2 and TRBJ2-7, with TRBD1 matching over 8 bases. The length of the CDR3 is 15 residues. The junction had 6 bases not matched to a gene; V was cut back by 1 base and J by 4 bases. Germline V gives CDR1 SGHAT, CDR2 FQNNGV. The CDR3 sequence: CASSLGQGAGYEQYF. The CDR3 DNA follows: TGTGCCAGCAGCTTAGGTCAGGGGGCCGGTTACGAGCAGTACTTC. Full variable domain (rest looked up from reference TRBV11-2 and TRBJ2-7): EAGVAQSPRYKIIEKRQSVAFWCNPISGHATLYWYQQILGQGPKLLIQFQNNGVVDDSQLPKDRFSAERLKGVDSTLKIQPAKLEDSAVYLCASSLGQGAGYEQYFGPGTRLTVT.

The rearrangement links TRBV5-5 to TRBJ1-2; D is perhaps TRBD1 (5 bases). The V gene lost 4 bases and the J gene lost 2 bases, with 12 bases spanning the gap. This CDR3 is built from 14 residues. In germline, CDR1 is SGHKS, CDR2 YYEKEE (reference sequence). CDR3 in DNA: TGTGCCAGCAGCGGGAGGGACGGGAACTATGGCTACACCTTC. This encodes CASSGRDGNYGYTF.